One and the same sample provided the 8 T cell receptor beta chains below, sequenced in a study of T-cell reconstitution after alpha-beta-depleted transplantation in children. For TCRbeta, the library was prepared with unique molecular identifiers. TCRdb called the PCR reads again in MiXCR, with one record for every CDR3 protein. The profile shows approximately 590,000 distinct CDR3 sequences, 10% to 13% of them singletons. The source material was PBMCs from the stem cell graft donor, sampled from the stem cell graft. The receptor set was obtained from a human donor who donated a stem cell graft to a child with acute myeloid leukemia.

The rearrangement uses TRBV5-4 and TRBJ2-4; 9 nucleotides line up with TRBD1. The CDR3 extends over 18 amino acids. With 3 bases clipped from V and 1 base from J, the junction kept 11 bases outside the gene matches. Germline lookup yields CDR1 SGHNT and CDR2 YYREEE (reference sequence). CDR3 nucleotide sequence: TGTGCCAGCAGCTCTTTGCTCCGGGACAGGGTGGCCAAAAACATTCAGTACTTC. This encodes CASSSLLRDRVAKNIQYF.

This clonotype was detected only a few times. The rearrangement uses TRBV14 and TRBJ1-5; 9 bases line up with TRBD1. The CDR3 has 17 residues. CDR1 and CDR2 from the germline V gene are SGHDN and FVKESK. Trimming took 5 bases from V and 7 from J; bases not matched to a gene: 15. The CDR3 is CASSSPGRQGDRQPQHF. In DNA, the CDR3 is TGTGCCAGCAGCTCCCCCGGAAGACAGGGGGACCGACAGCCCCAGCATTTT.

This clonotype was observed at least ten times. The chain joins TRBV15 to TRBJ2-3; 8 nucleotides match TRBD2. The CDR3 is 18 amino acids. V shed 1 base and J 1 base; nucleotides not matched to a gene: 10. Per germline, CDR1 LNHNV and CDR2 YYDKDF (reference sequence). The CDR3 bases are TGTGCCACCAGCAGAGGCGGGGGACTAGGGGCGGGCACAGATACGCAGTATTTT. Translating gives CATSRGGGLGAGTDTQYF.

This clonotype came up a few times. This chain connects TRBV30 to TRBJ2-4, with D possibly being TRBD2 (6 bases). This CDR3 comprises 14 residues. V lost 2 bases and J 7 bases, leaving 15 bases between the germline ends. Germline values: CDR1 GTSNPN, CDR2 SVGIG (reference sequence). The CDR3 nucleotides read TGTGCCTGGAGTAGAGACTCGGGGAGGAACATTCAGTACTTC. It codes for CAWSRDSGRNIQYF. Full variable domain (rest looked up from reference TRBV30 and TRBJ2-4): SQTIHQWPATLVQPVGSPLSLECTVEGTSNPNLYWYRQAAGRGLQLLFYSVGIGQISSEVPQNLSASRPQDRQFILSSKKLLLSDSGFYLCAWSRDSGRNIQYFGAGTRLSVL.

V gene TRBV30 combines with J gene TRBJ2-2, with TRBD2 as a possible D gene (6 bases). Trimming took 3 bases from V and 2 from J, leaving 16 bases between them. The CDR3 extends over 16 amino acids. Looked up from germline, CDR1 is GTSNPN and CDR2 is SVGIG (reference sequence). The CDR3 DNA is TGTGCCTGGAGGGGCGCGGGACGGGGAAACACCGGGGAGCTGTTTTTT. Its protein product is CAWRGAGRGNTGELFF.

V usage is TRBV2 and J usage is TRBJ2-5; possible D gene TRBD2, 5 bases. V was cut by 4 bases and J by 1 base, with 16 bases left in between. The CDR3 loop spans 16 amino acids. Germline CDR1 and CDR2: SNHLY and FYNNEI. In DNA, the CDR3 is TGTGCCAGCAGTGGGGTAGTCTTAGGAGGCCAAGAGACCCAGTACTTC. Its protein product is CASSGVVLGGQETQYF. The full variable domain, with the rest looked up from reference TRBV2 and TRBJ2-5, is EPEVTQTPSHQVTQMGQEVILRCVPISNHLYFYWYRQILGQKVEFLVSFYNNEISEKSEIFDDQFSVERPDGSNFTLKIRSTKLEDSAMYFCASSGVVLGGQETQYFGPGTRLLVL.

V and J are TRBV9 and TRBJ2-3; a weak D match, TRBD2 (5 bases). Germline loops: CDR1 SGDLS, CDR2 YYNGEE. Between the trimmed V and J ends, which lost 0 bases and 2 bases, there was a span of 13 bases. This CDR3 is 16 amino acids long. The chain's CDR3 is CASSVDGAVATDTQYF. CDR3 in DNA: TGTGCCAGCAGCGTAGACGGAGCGGTTGCCACAGATACGCAGTATTTT.

The chain joins TRBV7-3 to TRBJ2-1; D remains unclear. V was cut by 1 base and J by 9 bases, with 7 bases left in between. The germline V gene has CDR1 SGHTA and CDR2 FQGTGA. CDR3 length: 12 amino acids. The CDR3 region is CASSLSKVEQFF. In nucleotides, the CDR3 is TGTGCCAGCAGCTTAAGCAAGGTTGAGCAGTTCTTC.